This T cell receptor (beta chain) was found in a study of blood T cell repertoires in COVID-19. Study context: Specimens from acute and convalescent COVID-19 originated in the United States, Italy and Spain. Sample material is recorded as cDNA or gDNA derived from T cells, B-cell-depleted T cells, or PBMCs.

Germline V gene lookup returns CDR1 SGDLS and CDR2 YYNGEE. Trimming removed 0 bases from V and 5 bases from J; junction bases left unmatched: 4. CDR3 length equals 14 residues. Repertoires were generated with immunoSEQ multiplex PCR, while TCRdb's copy carries only in-frame clones and drops some. The table includes 170,000 or so clones, 86% detected once. The TCR sequence derives from a man over 45 with active or convalescent COVID-19. This chain joins TRBV9 and TRBJ2-5; 7 bases are a match to TRBD2. Material: peripheral blood. CDR3 loop: CASSVDLRGETQYF. DNA for the CDR3: TGTGCCAGCAGCGTAGACTTGCGGGGGGAGACCCAGTACTTC.